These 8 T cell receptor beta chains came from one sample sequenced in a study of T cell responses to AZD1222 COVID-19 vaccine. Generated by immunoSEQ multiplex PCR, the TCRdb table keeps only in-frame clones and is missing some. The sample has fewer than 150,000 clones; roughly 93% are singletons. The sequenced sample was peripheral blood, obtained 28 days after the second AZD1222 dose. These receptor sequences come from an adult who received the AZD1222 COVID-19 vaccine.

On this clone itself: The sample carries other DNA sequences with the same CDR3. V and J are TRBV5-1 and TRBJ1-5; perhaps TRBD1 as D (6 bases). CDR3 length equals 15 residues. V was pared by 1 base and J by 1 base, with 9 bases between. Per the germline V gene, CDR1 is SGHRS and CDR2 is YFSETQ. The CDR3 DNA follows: TGCGCCAGCAGCTTGAGAGGGGGGAGCAATCAGCCCCAGCATTTT. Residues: CASSLRGGSNQPQHF.

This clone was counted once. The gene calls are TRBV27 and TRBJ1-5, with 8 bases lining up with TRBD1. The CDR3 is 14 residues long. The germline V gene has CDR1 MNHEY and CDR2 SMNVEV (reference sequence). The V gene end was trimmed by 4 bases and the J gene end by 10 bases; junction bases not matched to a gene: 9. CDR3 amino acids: CASSSRTGSVPQHF. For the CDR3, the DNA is TGTGCCAGCAGTTCCCGGACAGGGTCCGTTCCCCAGCATTTT.

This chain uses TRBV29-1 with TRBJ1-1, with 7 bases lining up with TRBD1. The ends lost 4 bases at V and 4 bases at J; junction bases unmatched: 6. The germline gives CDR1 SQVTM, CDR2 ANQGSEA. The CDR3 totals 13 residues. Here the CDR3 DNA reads TGCAGCGTTGGAAGGGGGCTGAGCACTGAAGCTTTCTTT. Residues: CSVGRGLSTEAFF.

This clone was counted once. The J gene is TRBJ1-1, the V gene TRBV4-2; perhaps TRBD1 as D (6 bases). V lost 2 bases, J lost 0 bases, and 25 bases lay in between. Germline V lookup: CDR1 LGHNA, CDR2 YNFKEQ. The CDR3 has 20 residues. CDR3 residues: CASSQKPIGRGLDMNTEAFF. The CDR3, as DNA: TGTGCCAGCAGCCAAAAACCCATAGGCAGGGGCCTTGACATGAACACTGAAGCTTTCTTT.

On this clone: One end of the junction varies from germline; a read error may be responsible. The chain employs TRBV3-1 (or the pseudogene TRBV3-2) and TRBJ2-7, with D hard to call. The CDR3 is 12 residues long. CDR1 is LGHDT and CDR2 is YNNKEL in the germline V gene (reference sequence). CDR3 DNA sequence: TGTGCCAGCAGCCAAGATCGAGGTAGATTGGACTTC. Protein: CASSQDRGRLDF.

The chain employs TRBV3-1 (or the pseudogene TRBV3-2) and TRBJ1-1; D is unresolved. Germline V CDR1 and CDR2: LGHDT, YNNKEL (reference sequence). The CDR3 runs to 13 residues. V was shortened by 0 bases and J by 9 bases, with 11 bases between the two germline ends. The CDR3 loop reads CASSQEATYKAFF. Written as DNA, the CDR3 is TGTGCCAGCAGCCAAGAGGCGACCTACAAAGCTTTCTTT.

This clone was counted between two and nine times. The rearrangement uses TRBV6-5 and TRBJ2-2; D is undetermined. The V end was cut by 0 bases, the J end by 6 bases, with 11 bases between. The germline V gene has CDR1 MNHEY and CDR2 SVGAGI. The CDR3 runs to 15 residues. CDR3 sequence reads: CASSYSGLEPGELFF. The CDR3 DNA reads TGTGCCAGCAGTTACTCGGGGTTAGAACCCGGGGAGCTGTTTTTT.

The CDR3 DNA reads TGTGCCAGCCGTCGTGGGGAGACCTCCTACGAGCAGTACGTC. Amino acids: CASRRGETSYEQYV. The J gene is TRBJ2-7, the V gene TRBV6-5; D perhaps matches TRBD2 (5 bases). The CDR3 totals 14 residues. V was trimmed by 8 bases and J by 0 bases, leaving 14 bases between them. Germline CDR1 and CDR2: MNHEY and SVGAGI.